This T cell receptor (beta chain) emerged from a study of cytomegalovirus exposure and HLA in healthy donors (dated by TCRdb to 2016 to 2017). General notes on the study: According to an earlier analysis of 450 to 650 of the donors, 150 million to 200 million T cells yielded 117 million unique TCR beta sequences and more than 250 Gb of sequence data. Alongside the repertoire data, information on donor age, sex, ethnicity and CMV serostatus was compiled. An earlier analysis of 587 of the donors used high-throughput TCR beta sequencing to judge whether each TCR beta V gene segment behaved as functional or pseudogenic. The study aimed to test whether cataloging public T cell receptors could reveal signatures of past pathogen exposure. Among 300 to 500 genotyped donors of the cohort, an average of around 220,000 unique TCR beta nucleotide sequences was sequenced per donor, of which about 18% were non-productive. Several DR-DQ haplotypes were handled as single units for association and clustering, since linkage in the cohort was strong. Genome-wide SNP genotypes for about 60% of the 666 donors were used in a later genetic analysis, which treated that subset as a discovery cohort. Using immunosequencing, the study profiled T cell repertoires from roughly 650 subjects and related those repertoires to cytomegalovirus serostatus. To study patterns of TCR occurrence, a later analysis re-analyzed previously published TCR beta repertoires from 650 to 750 donors and added high-resolution HLA genotyping. To predict cytomegalovirus infection status, the study combined high-throughput TCR immunosequencing, statistical association of individual TCRs with disease status, and machine learning. HLA typing included class I and class II loci at four-digit resolution. All discovery cohort repertoires had been generated on a single sequencing platform. Of the roughly 430 genotyped donors, roughly 80% fell in the genetic ancestry cluster associated with self-reported Caucasian donors. Besides the first cohort of roughly 640 subjects, a separate validation cohort made up of about 120 different subjects was used. In the later analysis, no new phenotypic data were used to find candidate immune exposures; instead, reliance was placed on TCR beta sequences and their occurrence across donors. Roughly 300 gigabases of sequencing data and roughly 80 million unique TCR sequences made up an early release that covered about 640 HLA-typed donors. The number of donors typed differed by locus, with 629-630 for A, B, C, DRB1 and DQB1, around 560 for DQA1, under 610 for DPA1, and roughly 450 for DPB1. General study outcomes and caveats: An association between a missense DCLRE1C variant and V-gene and J-gene trimming of TCR beta chains was found in a later genetic analysis and replicated in an independent cohort. For the cohort, immune exposure information was limited to CMV serostatus. A group of highly shared sequence variants was considered likely to be a technical artifact of the sequencing pipeline. Correlated functional status among segregating V segments might be attributable to linkage disequilibrium, but an unknown experimental factor could not be ruled out. Because counts were too low, under 20 rarely observed V segments, including chromosome 9 orphons, were left out of the earlier analysis of 587 of the donors. Because the 87-base-pair reads could not distinguish some IMGT-functional V segments, including TRBV6-2 and TRBV6-3, those segments were excluded. A further reported finding was that TCR beta sequences accurately predicted the HLA-A and HLA-B alleles for most subjects in the first cohort. Because HLA typing was missing for some donors at each locus, association tests included only the typed subset. In the study, some 160 TCR beta chains were listed as associated with cytomegalovirus. Across donors, most TCR sequences were observed very rarely, whereas some public TCRs were present in many individuals. In a later genetic analysis, fewer N-insertions in productive TCRs were reported among donors in an Asian-associated ancestry cluster than the approximately 670-donor mean. Several of the top co-occurrence clusters appeared to be linked to parvovirus B19, influenza, CMV and Epstein-Barr virus, according to a later analysis. Most CMV-associated TCR beta chains appeared to be HLA-restricted in a later analysis, and the HLA associations seemed to be driven largely by CMV exposure. It was suggested by the authors that the approach could potentially be generalized to other disease states and immunological phenotypes. At a false discovery rate of 0.05, a later analysis linked approximately 18,000 TCR beta sequences to specific HLA alleles. In vitro tests confirmed that a few of the cytomegalovirus-associated TCR beta chains recognize cytomegalovirus antigens. A later analysis found that HLA-associated TCR beta chains were more clonally expanded and had lower generation probabilities than equally common non-associated chains. In both the original and validation cohorts, the classifier was reported to diagnose cytomegalovirus status with high specificity and sensitivity. An earlier analysis of around 500 of the donors showed that most TCR beta V segments appeared in productive rearrangements either about 87% or about 30% of the time, which broadly matched IMGT annotations. In this cohort, only TCR beta chains were sequenced, and detectable features were limited by the absence of alpha or paired-chain data. When HLA alleles, especially DR and DQ, strongly co-occurred, TCR associations were difficult to assign to individual alleles. In a later analysis, the rate of TCR association differed among HLA loci, with DRB1 alleles having the most associated TCRs and HLA-C alleles having the fewest. Sequencing depth was assumed to be roughly uniform across donors in the presence/absence analyses, though that assumption may not hold.

Preparation of the library involved the immunoSEQ multiplex PCR assay. A mixture of 60 forward primers for TCR Vbeta segments and 13 reverse primers for TCR Jbeta segments was used in the multiplex PCR. The CDR3 region of rearranged TCR beta genes was amplified from genomic DNA with a multiplex PCR assay. Amplified TCR beta libraries were sequenced as 87-base-pair reads on the Illumina HiSeq System. Per the original workflow: In a later analysis, 80 million or so unique TCR beta chains were counted across the approximately 670 repertoires, and approximately 9.9 million of these chains were shared by at least two donors. To remove PCR and sequencing errors, raw reads were error-corrected and collapsed into unique sequences using a nearest-neighbor algorithm that merged closely related sequences. To assign V, D and J gene segments, CDR3 sequences were aligned to IMGT reference sequences. For a sequence to be retained, a match of at least six nucleotides to both a V gene segment and a J gene segment was required. Rearrangements were called productive when the CDR3 lacked stop codons and stayed in frame with V and J; all others were non-productive. CDR3 was defined by IMGT convention, running from the second conserved V-encoded cysteine to the conserved J-encoded phenylalanine. In an earlier analysis of around 600 of the donors, sequences lacking an unambiguous match to a single V gene segment were excluded. An earlier analysis of some 500 of the donors classified V segments as functional when productive rearrangements were above 56.7% and as segregating when the standard deviation between donors was above 5%. A statistical classification framework was built to diagnose cytomegalovirus status from the catalog of TCR beta chain sequences. A later analysis assigned V and J genes by comparing TCR nucleotide sequences with IMGT/GENE-DB human TR gene sequences. Using the TCRdist pipeline, a later analysis assigned CDR3 sequences along with most-parsimonious VDJ recombination scenarios. In a later analysis, every TCR beta chain was defined by the combination of its CDR3 amino acid sequence and its V-gene family, and reads without a unique V-gene family were dropped. As a way to deal with suspected cross-contamination and a sequencing artifact, a later analysis dropped 450 to 600 nucleotide sequences that were highly shared and had low generation probability. In a later analysis, a clonal expansion index for each public chain was calculated from normalized within-repertoire ranks of inferred template counts. In a later analysis, generation probabilities were computed with a VDJ recombination model fitted to out-of-frame rearrangements, and the resulting probabilities were checked against IGoR. In a later analysis, hypergeometric tests were used to score TCR-TCR, TCR-HLA and TCR-CMV co-occurrence, with a repertoire-size bias correction applied to TCR pairs. In a later analysis, false discovery rates were estimated by permuting HLA or CMV assignments 20 times. A later analysis grouped co-occurring TCRs with DBSCAN, adding TCRdist sequence similarity when clustering within HLA-allele-positive subsets. Co-occurrence clustering excluded repertoires with fewer than 30,000 or more than 120,000 public chains, plus five with anomalous nucleotide sharing. This is the immuneACCESS table as TCRdb keeps it, with only in-frame sequences that have V and J called. A part of the clones is gone; compared with another copy, unresolved V genes explain less than half, and the rest is unexplained. V and J calls and clone size are as listed in that table; D and trimming were resolved from the DNA. For this sample the table gives under 200,000 clones, of which 68% were detected only once. The ten largest clones capture 1.1% to 1.5% of the sample.

The cohort comprised some 700 healthy bone marrow donors. All cohort members were sampled while nominally healthy, although unrecorded immune exposures were likely present. The donor tested CMV seronegative and was one of the 352 seronegative cohort members. A peripheral blood sample was collected from each donor, and TCR beta sequencing was performed on peripheral blood mononuclear cells. Genomic DNA was extracted from the blood cell samples with the Qiagen DNeasy Blood Extraction Kit. Deletion took 4 bases off V and 4 bases off J, with a span of 6 bases between the germline ends. The germline V gene (reference sequence) sets CDR1 to DFQATT and CDR2 to SNEGSKA. The CDR3, from cysteine to phenylalanine, totals 11 residues. Only the CDR3 part of the read is kept: 33 bases, read in frame from the first base. On this clone itself: Its cognate antigen has yet to be identified. Nothing much larger sits one base from this clone, and base qualities are not available.

The sequence links TRBV20-1 to TRBJ2-3; no confident D gene assignment can be made. The sequence derives from a man in his fifties in good health and CMV-seronegative. Sequencing was performed on PBMCs. The DNA sequence reads TGCAGTGCTATGCAGGCAGATACGCAGTATTTT. Translated, this gives CSAMQADTQYF.